The 30 T cell receptor beta chains below come from one sample, sequenced in a study of blood T cell repertoires in COVID-19. Method: immunoSEQ multiplex PCR; TCRdb's copy keeps in-frame clones and lacks some. The repertoire has about 140,000 clones, around 72% of them found once; the top ten carry more than 1.5%. The sequenced sample consisted of peripheral blood. These TCRs come from a woman in her sixties or seventies with acute or convalescent COVID-19.

This chain connects TRBV7-9 to TRBJ2-7; 7 bases align to TRBD1. V shed 5 bases and J 4 bases; nucleotides not matched to a gene: 8. Germline V gives CDR1 SEHNR, CDR2 FQNEAQ (reference sequence). The CDR3 has 14 residues. As DNA, the CDR3 is TGTGCCAGCAGCCCCCTTGGGACAGCATACGAGCAGTACTTC. Residues: CASSPLGTAYEQYF.

The gene calls are TRBV6-6 and TRBJ2-1, with 10 bases aligning to TRBD2. V was pared by 2 bases and J by 8 bases, with 9 bases of the junction left unmatched. The CDR3 extends over 16 amino acids. The germline CDR1 and CDR2 sequences are MNHNY and SVGAGI (reference sequence). The CDR3 nucleotides read TGTGCCAGCAGTTACGGGAGCGGGAGGGAGATGGATGAGCAGTTCTTC. Encoded protein: CASSYGSGREMDEQFF.

This sequence joins TRBV10-1 and TRBJ2-1; 14 nucleotides align to TRBD2. The CDR3 consists of 22 residues. Germline trimming cut 6 bases from V and 9 bases from J; bases unmatched to any gene: 28. The germline V gene encodes CDR1 WNHNN and CDR2 SYGVQD (reference sequence). The CDR3: CASRAIVQGTTGTSGSNGEQFF. In DNA form, the CDR3 reads TGCGCCAGCAGGGCAATCGTACAGGGGACAACCGGGACTAGCGGGAGTAACGGTGAGCAGTTCTTC.

The J gene is TRBJ1-2, the V gene TRBV5-1, with D hard to call. CDR1 is SGHRS, CDR2 YFSETQ, per germline. This CDR3 is built from 13 residues. Trimming left V 1 base short and J 4 bases short, with 8 bases between. CDR3 protein: CASSLRETYGYTF. The CDR3 coding sequence is TGCGCCAGCAGCTTGCGGGAAACCTATGGCTACACCTTC. Full variable domain (rest looked up from reference TRBV5-1 and TRBJ1-2): KAGVTQTPRYLIKTRGQQVTLSCSPISGHRSVSWYQQTPGQGLQFLFEYFSETQRNKGNFPGRFSGRQFSNSRSEMNVSTLELGDSALYLCASSLRETYGYTFGSGTRLTVV.

The J gene is TRBJ2-7, the V gene TRBV7-2; possible D gene TRBD2, 5 bases. The germline V and J ends were trimmed by 0 bases and 7 bases, with 19 bases remaining between them. Germline values: CDR1 SGHTA, CDR2 FQGNSA. The CDR3 contains 16 residues. The DNA for the CDR3 is TGTGCCAGCAGCTTAGCGGGTTGGCATTTCGGGAAAGAGCAGTACTTC. It encodes CASSLAGWHFGKEQYF.

This chain links TRBV27 with TRBJ2-3, with D possibly matching TRBD2 (6 bases). Trimming shortened V by 2 bases and J by 2 bases, and 11 bases separated the two germline ends. CDR3 length: 15 residues. Germline V gene data show CDR1 as MNHEY and CDR2 as SMNVEV (reference sequence). The DNA for the CDR3 is TGTGCCAGCAGTTTAGCGGGACGTTTCACAGATACGCAGTATTTT. It translates to CASSLAGRFTDTQYF.

This clone showed up just a few times. The V and J genes are TRBV6-1 and TRBJ2-3; D gene ambiguous. With 2 bases removed from V and 3 bases from J, the gap between germline ends came to 9 bases. This CDR3 has 14 amino acids. Germline CDR1 reads MNHNS; CDR2 reads SASEGT. CDR3 nucleotides: TGTGCCAGCAGTGAATATTACAGAACAGATACGCAGTATTTT. As protein: CASSEYYRTDTQYF.

The chain combines TRBV28 with TRBJ1-2, with D perhaps TRBD1 (6 bases). Germline CDR1 is MDHEN and CDR2 is SYDVKM. The CDR3 runs 14 residues. The ends were cut back, 6 bases at V and 5 bases at J, with 16 bases in the middle. CDR3 DNA sequence: TGTGCCAGCAGCACTAGGACAGTTATTTATGGCTACACCTTC. This codes for CASSTRTVIYGYTF.

This clone was seen only once. V is TRBV28 and J is TRBJ2-3; tentatively, D is TRBD1 (6 bases). Germline lookup yields CDR1 MDHEN and CDR2 SYDVKM. V was shortened by 3 bases and J by 0 bases, with 10 bases between the two germline ends. The CDR3 spans 15 residues. The CDR3 protein is CASSFRGFSTDTQYF. DNA for the CDR3: TGTGCCAGCAGTTTCAGGGGCTTTAGCACAGATACGCAGTATTTT.

The gene calls are TRBV28 and TRBJ2-7, with a weak D call TRBD1 (6 bases). The length of the CDR3 is 15 residues. Germline CDR1 and CDR2: MDHEN and SYDVKM. Trimming took off 6 bases at V and 2 bases at J, with 17 bases between the two ends. CDR3 bases: TGTGCCAGCAGCGCATCCCCACAGGGAACCTACGAGCAGTACTTC. It specifies CASSASPQGTYEQYF.

The CDR3 region has the DNA TGTGCCAGCAGCTTCAGGGGCCGCCGGGGATGGGAGAAACTGTTTTTT. Its protein product is CASSFRGRRGWEKLFF. The chain has TRBV7-9 and TRBJ1-4, with a tentative D call TRBD1 (6 bases). CDR1 is SEHNR and CDR2 is FQNEAQ in the germline V gene (reference sequence). The CDR3 extends over 16 amino acids. Trimming took 3 bases from V and 11 from J, leaving 22 bases between them.

V usage is TRBV5-5 and J usage is TRBJ2-7; no reliable D call. V lost 2 bases, J lost 3 bases, and 12 bases lay in between. The CDR3 has 14 residues. CDR1 is SGHKS and CDR2 is YYEKEE in the germline V gene (reference sequence). Written as DNA, the CDR3 is TGTGCCAGCAGCTTCGAGGCAATCGGCTACGAGCAGTACTTC. Translated: CASSFEAIGYEQYF.

The genes are TRBV28 and TRBJ1-2; D is unresolved. Germline CDR1 MDHEN, CDR2 SYDVKM. This CDR3 region has 14 residues. V lost 2 bases to trimming and J lost 2 bases, with 9 bases between them. The CDR3 sequence: CASSLHNGNYGYTF. CDR3 in DNA: TGTGCCAGCAGTTTACACAACGGGAACTATGGCTACACCTTC.

This chain joins TRBV19 and TRBJ1-2; D is perhaps TRBD1 (6 bases). The CDR3 is made up of 19 amino acids. CDR1 LNHDA and CDR2 SQIVND come from the germline V gene (reference sequence). Deletions cut 3 bases from V and 2 bases from J, with 25 bases between. The CDR3 protein is CASSMGAANQYSVNYGYTF. In DNA, the CDR3 is TGTGCCAGTAGTATGGGGGCCGCCAACCAATATTCCGTAAACTATGGCTACACCTTC.

This clone occurred once. The J gene is TRBJ1-4, the V gene TRBV5-1, with a weak D call TRBD1 (5 bases). Per germline, CDR1 SGHRS and CDR2 YFSETQ. V lost 4 bases to trimming and J lost 8 bases, with 18 bases between them. The CDR3 is 15 amino acids. The CDR3 region is CASSRGGPSREKLFF. CDR3 DNA sequence: TGCGCCAGCAGCAGGGGCGGTCCCAGCCGGGAAAAACTGTTTTTT.

V is TRBV6-5 and J is TRBJ2-1; unclear D gene. The CDR3 is 13 residues long. Trimming stripped 0 bases from V and 5 bases from J, with 5 bases between. The germline CDR1 and CDR2 sequences are MNHEY and SVGAGI. The CDR3 is CASSYSPDNEQFF. The CDR3 nucleotides are TGTGCCAGCAGTTACTCGCCGGACAATGAGCAGTTCTTC.

The V call is TRBV19, the J call TRBJ2-2; D is uncertain. CDR3 length: 14 amino acids. Germline V lookup: CDR1 LNHDA, CDR2 SQIVND (reference sequence). V lost 4 bases to trimming and J lost 2 bases, with 8 bases between them. CDR3 nucleotides: TGTGCCAGTAGTACCGACATCAACACCGGGGAGCTGTTTTTT. Encoded protein: CASSTDINTGELFF.

This rearrangement joins TRBV14 to TRBJ2-6; D is ambiguous. Trimming took off 3 bases at V and 2 bases at J, with 17 bases between the two ends. Germline V CDR1 and CDR2: SGHDN, FVKESK. The CDR3 contains 18 residues. The CDR3 nucleotides are TGTGCCAGCAGCCATGGGCCCCCTACAGCACCTGGGGCCAACGTCCTGACTTTC. Its translation is CASSHGPPTAPGANVLTF.

The V and J genes are TRBV3-1 (or the pseudogene TRBV3-2) and TRBJ2-6, with 9 bases lining up with TRBD2. The CDR3 covers 17 residues. Trimming removed 4 bases from V and 4 bases from J; junction bases left unmatched: 8. Germline V gives CDR1 LGHDT, CDR2 YNNKEL (reference sequence). The CDR3 bases are TGTGCCAGCAGCCCGTTAGCGGGAGTCCCCGGGGCCAACGTCCTGACTTTC. Translation gives CASSPLAGVPGANVLTF.

The CDR3 DNA reads TGTGCCAGCAGCTTAGCAGGGGCCAACTCTGGAAACACCATATATTTT. It codes for CASSLAGANSGNTIYF. This chain connects TRBV13 to TRBJ1-3; D possibly corresponds to TRBD1 (6 bases). Germline loops: CDR1 PRHDT, CDR2 FYEKMQ (reference sequence). The ends were cut back, 1 base at V and 0 bases at J, with 10 bases in the middle. The CDR3 is 16 residues long.

The chain employs TRBV7-9 and TRBJ2-7; TRBD1 aligns across 9 bases. Per germline, CDR1 SEHNR and CDR2 FQNEAQ (reference sequence). This CDR3 has 15 residues. J was trimmed by 4 bases and V by 6 bases; bases with no gene match: 10. CDR3: CASSTPRDRDYEQYF. The CDR3, as DNA: TGTGCCAGCAGTACCCCCCGGGACAGGGATTACGAGCAGTACTTC. The full variable domain, completed using reference TRBV7-9 and TRBJ2-7, is DTGVSQNPRHKITKRGQNVTFRCDPISEHNRLYWYRQTLGQGPEFLTYFQNEAQLEKSRLLSDRFSAERPKGSFSTLEIQRTEQGDSAMYLCASSTPRDRDYEQYFGPGTRLTVT.

The chain links TRBV28 to TRBJ1-2; the D gene is possibly TRBD1 (6 bases). Trimming took off 3 bases at V and 8 bases at J, with 13 bases between the two ends. Germline CDR1 is MDHEN and CDR2 is SYDVKM. The CDR3 is made up of 13 amino acids. The CDR3 nucleotides are TGTGCCAGCAGTTTCGGGACAATGGTAGGCTACACCTTC. Amino acid sequence: CASSFGTMVGYTF.

This chain connects TRBV5-1 to TRBJ2-1, with D tentatively TRBD2 (6 bases). CDR3 length: 19 residues. CDR1 is SGHRS, CDR2 YFSETQ, per germline. V lost 4 bases to trimming and J lost 5 bases, with 28 bases between them. The DNA of the CDR3 is TGCGCCAGCAGCCTAAACCGGGACTTCCAAAAGACTGGTCACAATGAGCAGTTCTTC. This codes for CASSLNRDFQKTGHNEQFF. The whole variable domain, filled in from reference TRBV5-1 and TRBJ2-1, reads KAGVTQTPRYLIKTRGQQVTLSCSPISGHRSVSWYQQTPGQGLQFLFEYFSETQRNKGNFPGRFSGRQFSNSRSEMNVSTLELGDSALYLCASSLNRDFQKTGHNEQFFGPGTRLTVL.

The chain has TRBV4-2 and TRBJ2-1; D possibly corresponds to TRBD2 (6 bases). CDR1 LGHNA and CDR2 YNFKEQ come from the germline V gene. Between the trimmed V and J ends, which lost 5 bases and 2 bases, there was a span of 16 bases. The CDR3 has 16 amino acids. Written as DNA, the CDR3 is TGTGCCAGCAGCTCGGGACTCCTCGGGGCCTACAATGAGCAGTTCTTC. Translated, it gives CASSSGLLGAYNEQFF.

This CDR3 reads CASSYQGLAGRNEQFF. For the CDR3, the DNA is TGTGCCAGCAGTTACCAGGGACTAGCGGGGCGGAATGAGCAGTTCTTC. The rearrangement links TRBV6-2 or TRBV6-3 to TRBJ2-1; TRBD2 matches 13 bases. This CDR3 contains 16 residues. The V gene end was trimmed by 2 bases and the J gene end by 7 bases; junction bases not matched to a gene: 5. In germline, CDR1 is MNHEY, CDR2 SVGEGT.

This chain joins TRBV7-3 and TRBJ2-1; 11 bases are a match to TRBD2. V dropped 4 bases and J dropped 0; count of bases not matched to a gene: 14. This CDR3 contains 20 residues. The germline V gene encodes CDR1 SGHTA and CDR2 FQGTGA. The CDR3 DNA is TGTGCCAGCAGCTCCCCCACTAGCGGGAGTCCCGATAGCTCCTACAATGAGCAGTTCTTC. Protein: CASSSPTSGSPDSSYNEQFF.

The chain links TRBV7-9 to TRBJ1-1, with no clear D. The CDR3 spans 12 residues. Per germline, CDR1 SEHNR and CDR2 FQNEAQ (reference sequence). Trimming took off 8 bases at V and 5 bases at J, with 12 bases between the two ends. The CDR3 coding sequence is TGTGCCAGCGCCGTCACGGGTACTGAAGCTTTCTTT. Translated: CASAVTGTEAFF.

V is TRBV5-6 and J is TRBJ2-2; D is uncertain. The length of the CDR3 is 15 residues. CDR1 SGHDT and CDR2 YYEEEE come from the germline V gene. V shed 1 base and J shed 6 bases, with 13 bases lying between them. The CDR3, as DNA: TGTGCCAGCAGCTTGCCCAGGTTCGCAGCCGGGGAGCTGTTTTTT. This codes for CASSLPRFAAGELFF.

This chain uses TRBV28 with TRBJ2-1, with 9 bases lining up with TRBD2. The CDR3 extends over 12 amino acids. With V trimmed by 2 bases and J by 15 bases, 5 bases remained unmatched. CDR1 and CDR2 from the germline V gene are MDHEN and SYDVKM. The CDR3 here is CASSLVAGVRFF. As DNA, the CDR3 is TGTGCCAGCAGTTTAGTAGCGGGAGTTCGGTTCTTC. The whole variable domain, filled in from reference TRBV28 and TRBJ2-1, reads DVKVTQSSRYLVKRTGEKVFLECVQDMDHENMFWYRQDPGLGLRLIYFSYDVKMKEKGDIPEGYSVSREKKERFSLILESASTNQTSMYLCASSLVAGVRFFGPGTRLTVL.

The sample holds a few counts of this clone. The chain joins TRBV28 to TRBJ1-2; the D gene is possibly TRBD1 (6 bases). This CDR3 comprises 14 residues. Germline loops: CDR1 MDHEN, CDR2 SYDVKM. V was trimmed by 6 bases and J by 5 bases, leaving 16 bases between them. The CDR3 loop is CASSPRRTEYGYTF. In nucleotides, the CDR3 is TGTGCCAGCAGCCCCAGGAGGACAGAGTATGGCTACACCTTC.